One sample yielded the 21 T cell receptor beta chains listed below, sequenced in a study of T-cell memory formation after mild COVID-19 (dated by TCRdb to the early 2020s). Preparation of the library involved 5' RACE. For sequencing, an Illumina NovaSeq 6000 was employed. The public reads were reanalyzed by TCRdb: fastp trimming at Q25, MiXCR alignment, in-frame beta chains only. Every entry covers one CDR3 protein and lists the most common genes and DNA from its rows. This sample is represented by about 410,000 distinct CDR3 sequences; about a sixth of them were singletons. The top ten hold roughly a fifth of the sample. The material sequenced was PBMCs or a T cell subset sorted from them (not recorded which). These receptors were collected from a man in his late teens or twenties who had mild COVID-19 (a few samples of this study predate the infection). The sample titles of this study are shuffled in the database, so cell type and time point are left out; the donor was told from shared clones.

This clonotype appeared many times. The chain couples TRBV20-1 to TRBJ2-5; the match to TRBD2 covers 8 bases. The V segment lost 4 bases and the J segment 2 bases; nucleotides outside the gene matches: 6. CDR3 length equals 14 residues. The germline gives CDR1 DFQATT, CDR2 SNEGSKA (reference sequence). CDR3 sequence: CSATRLALQETQYF. The CDR3 region has the DNA TGCAGTGCTACCCGACTAGCGCTTCAAGAGACCCAGTACTTC.

The rearrangement joins TRBV4-3 to TRBJ2-1; 9 nucleotides match TRBD2. CDR1 is LGHNA, CDR2 YSLEER, per germline. The V gene end was trimmed by 1 base and the J gene end by 4 bases; junction bases not matched to a gene: 2. This CDR3 spans 15 amino acids. The CDR3 sequence: CASSQGGGVYNEQFF. The CDR3 DNA follows: TGCGCCAGCAGCCAAGGCGGGGGGGTTTACAATGAGCAGTTCTTC.

This rearrangement joins TRBV12-3 or TRBV12-4 to TRBJ2-1, with 9 bases fitting TRBD2. V dropped 5 bases and J dropped 8; count of bases not matched to a gene: 1. The CDR3 sequence is 12 residues long. Written as DNA, the CDR3 is TGTGCCAGCAGTGGGACTAGCCATGAGCAGTTCTTC. Translating it yields CASSGTSHEQFF.

Ten or more counts support this clonotype. This chain connects TRBV29-1 to TRBJ2-2; the D gene is possibly TRBD1 (6 bases). CDR3 length: 12 residues. V lost 2 bases and J lost 6, with 7 bases in between. The V gene's germline CDR1 is SQVTM and CDR2 ANQGSEA. The CDR3 protein is CSVEKGAGELFF. The CDR3 DNA reads as TGCAGCGTTGAAAAGGGGGCCGGGGAGCTGTTTTTT.

This clonotype was picked up a small number of times. The rearrangement joins TRBV29-1 to TRBJ1-1, with 8 bases identical to TRBD1. The germline V gene has CDR1 SQVTM and CDR2 ANQGSEA. This CDR3 spans 12 amino acids. Trimming at V came to 7 bases and at J to 1 base, leaving 2 bases not matched to a gene. The CDR3: CSGGTGNTEAFF. The CDR3 nucleotides read TGCAGCGGTGGGACAGGGAACACTGAAGCTTTCTTT.

The chain employs TRBV21-1 and TRBJ2-6; no DNA check was done on the table's D call, TRBD2. TRBV21-1 represents a pseudogene. CDR3 length: 20 amino acids. The CDR3 protein is CASSPHRRVNPPPGANVLTF. The CDR3 DNA reads TGTGCCAGCAGCCCCCACAGGAGGGTAAACCCCCCCCCTGGGGCCAACGTCCTGACTTTC.

This clonotype was found a few times. The genes are TRBV7-6 and TRBJ2-5; 10 positions agree with TRBD2. Germline V gene sequence: CDR1 SGHVS, CDR2 FNYEAQ. Trimming at V came to 2 bases and at J to 5 bases, leaving 8 bases not matched to a gene. This CDR3 has 16 amino acids. CDR3 region: CASSLSPAGGPETQYF. In DNA form, the CDR3 reads TGTGCCAGCAGCTTATCACCAGCGGGGGGGCCGGAGACCCAGTACTTC.

This chain joins TRBV7-2 and TRBJ1-5; D remains unclear. V dropped 2 bases and J dropped 7 bases, with 9 bases sitting between them. The V gene's germline CDR1 is SGHTA and CDR2 FQGNSA. The CDR3 length is 13 residues. The CDR3 here is CASSLSLRQPQHF. CDR3 nucleotide sequence: TGTGCCAGCAGCTTATCCCTTCGCCAGCCCCAGCATTTT.

The V call is TRBV10-3, the J call TRBJ1-1, with a tentative D call TRBD1 (5 bases). The V gene lost 6 bases and the J gene lost 4 bases, with 18 bases spanning the gap. The CDR3 consists of 15 residues. Germline V gene sequence: CDR1 ENHRY, CDR2 SYGVKD. The CDR3 loop is CAIRGDGGPGTEAFF. The DNA for the CDR3 is TGTGCCATCAGGGGGGACGGAGGCCCGGGCACTGAAGCTTTCTTT.

V is TRBV18 and J is TRBJ1-1; D perhaps matches TRBD1 (6 bases). Germline loops: CDR1 KGHSH, CDR2 LQKENI. Trimming removed 7 bases from V and 6 bases from J, with 18 bases in between. CDR3 length: 14 amino acids. This CDR3 reads CASLSIQGKSEAFF. The CDR3 DNA sequence: TGTGCCAGCTTGTCAATTCAGGGGAAGTCTGAAGCTTTCTTT.

This clonotype has at least ten counts. This rearrangement joins TRBV7-9 to TRBJ2-3; D remains ambiguous. V shed 4 bases and J shed 2 bases, with 1 base lying between them. Germline loops: CDR1 SEHNR, CDR2 FQNEAQ (reference sequence). The CDR3 is 11 amino acids. Written as DNA, the CDR3 is TGTGCCAGCAGCTCCACAGATACGCAGTATTTT. Translation gives CASSSTDTQYF. Variable domain in full (rest from reference TRBV7-9 and TRBJ2-3): DTGVSQNPRHKITKRGQNVTFRCDPISEHNRLYWYRQTLGQGPEFLTYFQNEAQLEKSRLLSDRFSAERPKGSFSTLEIQRTEQGDSAMYLCASSSTDTQYFGPGTRLTVL.

Only a few counts were recorded for this clonotype. The V call is TRBV10-3, the J call TRBJ2-6; unclear D gene. This CDR3 has 17 residues. CDR1 ENHRY and CDR2 SYGVKD come from the germline V gene. Trimming removed 2 bases at V and 0 bases at J, with 11 bases between. The chain's CDR3 is CAISERYGDSGANVLTF. CDR3 DNA: TGTGCCATCAGTGAGCGGTACGGAGACTCTGGGGCCAACGTCCTGACTTTC.

The CDR3 here is CASSEGGLTEAFF. The CDR3 nucleotides are TGTGCCAGCAGCGAGGGGGGCCTCACTGAAGCTTTCTTT. The chain has TRBV9 and TRBJ1-1; tentative D call: TRBD1 (6 bases). V was shortened by 3 bases and J by 4 bases, with 10 bases between the two germline ends. CDR3 length equals 13 residues. Germline-derived CDR1 and CDR2 are SGDLS and YYNGEE.

J is TRBJ2-2 and V is TRBV12-3 or TRBV12-4, with a tentative D call TRBD1 (5 bases). V was clipped by 2 bases and J by 5 bases, with 12 bases between them. This CDR3 contains 15 residues. CDR3 region: CASSLQGWWTGELFF. In nucleotides, the CDR3 is TGTGCCAGCAGTTTACAGGGTTGGTGGACCGGGGAGCTGTTTTTT.

The chain uses TRBV3-1 and TRBJ2-2, with 11 bases aligning to TRBD2. The trim removed 3 bases at V and 4 bases at J, leaving 4 bases unmatched. Germline V gene data show CDR1 as LGHDT and CDR2 as YNNKEL (reference sequence). CDR3 length: 16 amino acids. CDR3 in DNA: TGTGCCAGCAGCCACTCCGGGACTAGCGGCACCGGGGAGCTGTTTTTT. Translated: CASSHSGTSGTGELFF.

This clonotype appeared a few times. The V and J genes are TRBV7-2 and TRBJ1-3, with TRBD1 as a possible D gene (5 bases). The CDR3 spans 14 residues. Germline V gene sequence: CDR1 SGHTA, CDR2 FQGNSA. The V end was cut by 8 bases, the J end by 3 bases, with 14 bases between. CDR3 sequence reads: CASFQGPGGNTIYF. CDR3 sequence (DNA): TGTGCCAGCTTTCAGGGACCCGGTGGAAACACCATATATTTT.

This clonotype has a handful of counts. In DNA form, the CDR3 reads TGTGCCATCAGTGGGACAGGGGAAAATCAGCCCCAGCATTTT. This encodes CAISGTGENQPQHF. This chain links TRBV10-3 with TRBJ1-5; 9 nucleotides agree with TRBD1. Unmatched junction bases numbered 2, after V lost 4 bases and J lost 4 bases. CDR3 length: 14 residues. Germline V gives CDR1 ENHRY, CDR2 SYGVKD.

This clonotype was seen more than once but under ten times. The V call is TRBV20-1, the J call TRBJ2-7; TRBD1 matches 7 bases. The length of the CDR3 is 12 residues. Unmatched junction bases numbered 4, after V lost 5 bases and J lost 3 bases. Germline V CDR1 and CDR2: DFQATT, SNEGSKA (reference sequence). The CDR3 protein is CSAQGDDYEQYF. The CDR3, as DNA: TGCAGTGCTCAGGGGGATGACTACGAGCAGTACTTC.

Turning to this clonotype: This may stem from a read error, because a much larger clone lies one nucleotide away. This chain links TRBV5-1 with TRBJ1-6; no firm D call. CDR3 length equals 16 residues. The V gene's germline CDR1 is SGHRS and CDR2 YFSETQ. V lost 1 base, J lost 7 bases, and 15 bases lay in between. CDR3 in DNA: TGCGCCAGCAGCTTGTTCTCGGCATGGAGCAATTCACCCCTCCACTTT. This encodes CASSLFSAWSNSPLHF.

This chain links TRBV9 with TRBJ2-3, with D possibly being TRBD1 (5 bases). The germline V gene encodes CDR1 SGDLS and CDR2 YYNGEE. This CDR3 has 15 residues. Trimming shortened V by 4 bases and J by 2 bases, and 14 bases separated the two germline ends. Here the CDR3 reads CASSPVGALTDTQYF. DNA for the CDR3: TGTGCCAGCAGCCCTGTAGGGGCCCTCACAGATACGCAGTATTTT.

The chain joins TRBV5-6 to TRBJ1-2; no definite D call. The V end was cut by 4 bases, the J end by 4 bases, with 5 bases between. Germline V CDR1 and CDR2: SGHDT, YYEEEE. The CDR3 runs to 11 residues. The CDR3 nucleotides are TGTGCCAGCAGCGCGGCCTATGGCTACACCTTC. Protein: CASSAAYGYTF.